The 15 T cell receptor beta chains reported below all come from one sample, sequenced in a study of Ad26.COV2.S vaccination and SARS-CoV-2 variants. The treatment: about 20 received Ad26.COV2.S at low or high dose, single or two shots; 5 received placebo; per-sample allocation not given. The samples date from day 63 after the first vaccine or placebo injection. The table came from immunoSEQ multiplex PCR; TCRdb's copy has only in-frame clones and leaves some out. This table has nearly 400,000 clones, 70% to 90% appearing once. Sequenced here: peripheral blood, sampled in a trial of Ad26.COV2.S vaccine versus placebo. The receptors were gathered from a person between 18 and 65 years old who received the Ad26.COV2.S COVID-19 vaccine or a placebo.

The gene calls are TRBV28 and TRBJ2-7, with 7 bases fitting TRBD2. This CDR3 has 14 residues. V was pared by 5 bases and J by 2 bases, with 6 bases of the junction left unmatched. CDR1 is MDHEN and CDR2 is SYDVKM in the germline V gene. DNA of the CDR3: TGTGCCAGCAGTAAAAGCGGGAACACCTACGAGCAGTACTTC. It specifies CASSKSGNTYEQYF.

The chain joins TRBV28 to TRBJ1-2; D is ambiguous. Germline CDR1 and CDR2: MDHEN and SYDVKM. CDR3 length: 12 residues. V was cut by 5 bases and J by 5 bases, with 9 bases left in between. The CDR3 loop is CASSPPVYGYTF. As DNA, the CDR3 is TGTGCCAGCAGTCCGCCAGTATATGGCTACACCTTC.

J is TRBJ1-2 and V is TRBV2; no reliable D call. CDR3 size: 14 residues. CDR1 and CDR2 from the germline V gene are SNHLY and FYNNEI. Trimming removed 0 bases at V and 5 bases at J, with 10 bases between. The CDR3 protein is CASSEAGLEYGYTF. CDR3 coding DNA: TGTGCCAGCAGTGAAGCAGGGCTAGAGTATGGCTACACCTTC.

On this clone itself: This same CDR3 is encoded by further DNA sequences in the sample. The gene calls are TRBV11-3 and TRBJ1-1, with D unresolved. Germline V lookup: CDR1 SGHNT, CDR2 YENEEA. V was shortened by 1 base and J by 1 base, with 7 bases between the two germline ends. CDR3 length: 14 residues. The CDR3 sequence is CASSLAGRNTEAFF. CDR3 coding DNA: TGTGCCAGCAGCTTAGCCGGGAGGAACACTGAAGCTTTCTTT.

The gene calls are TRBV6-2 or TRBV6-3 and TRBJ2-7, with TRBD1 matching 9 bases. This CDR3 comprises 17 residues. V was clipped by 0 bases and J by 6 bases; unmatched bases: 12. CDR1 is MNHEY, CDR2 SVGEGT, per germline. In nucleotides, the CDR3 is TGTGCCAGCAGTTACTCGAAGGGGGACAGGGTAATCTTCGAGCAGTACTTC. It yields the protein CASSYSKGDRVIFEQYF.

V gene TRBV11-2 combines with J gene TRBJ2-7, with D possibly matching TRBD1 (6 bases). Between the trimmed V and J ends, which lost 4 bases and 2 bases, there was a span of 12 bases. This CDR3 is built from 14 residues. Germline CDR1 and CDR2: SGHAT and FQNNGV. The DNA for the CDR3 is TGTGCCAGCAGCTGGGGGCTGGCTACCTACGAGCAGTACTTC. Translation: CASSWGLATYEQYF.

The V call is TRBV29-1, the J call TRBJ2-4; no clear D. Trimming took off 6 bases at V and 4 bases at J, with 10 bases between the two ends. CDR3 length equals 12 residues. In germline, CDR1 is SQVTM, CDR2 ANQGSEA. The CDR3 DNA follows: TGCAGCGTCCGAACAACTAAAAACATTCAGTACTTC. The encoded protein is CSVRTTKNIQYF. The full variable domain, its missing parts supplied by reference TRBV29-1 and TRBJ2-4, is SAVISQKPSRDICQRGTSLTIQCQVDSQVTMMFWYRQQPGQSLTLIATANQGSEATYESGFVIDKFPISRPNLTFSTLTVSNMSPEDSSIYLCSVRTTKNIQYFGAGTRLSVL.

The chain couples TRBV5-4 to TRBJ2-1, with D uncertain. Germline-derived CDR1 and CDR2 are SGHNT and YYREEE (reference sequence). Trimming took off 0 bases at V and 5 bases at J, with 12 bases between the two ends. This CDR3 has 15 amino acids. The CDR3 loop is CASSLGRPGDNEQFF. The CDR3, as DNA: TGTGCCAGCAGCTTGGGGCGGCCCGGTGACAATGAGCAGTTCTTC.

This chain connects TRBV9 to TRBJ2-2, with a possible D match to TRBD2 (6 bases). Trimming cost V 3 bases and J 7 bases, with 22 bases left between them. The CDR3 runs to 17 residues. Germline values: CDR1 SGDLS, CDR2 YYNGEE. CDR3 sequence reads: CASSAPASDIWSGELFF. CDR3 sequence (DNA): TGTGCCAGCAGCGCCCCAGCTAGCGATATATGGAGCGGGGAGCTGTTTTTT.

V is TRBV7-6 and J is TRBJ2-7, with TRBD1 matching 8 bases. V shed 5 bases and J 3 bases; nucleotides not matched to a gene: 9. CDR1 is SGHVS and CDR2 is FNYEAQ in the germline V gene. This CDR3 is 15 amino acids long. CDR3 amino acids: CASSPEGTGSYEQYF. CDR3 coding DNA: TGTGCCAGCAGCCCCGAAGGGACAGGTAGCTACGAGCAGTACTTC.

As to this clone: An end of the junction differs from the germline gene, which may be a read error. This chain connects TRBV18 to TRBJ2-7; D possibly matches TRBD1 or TRBD2 (5 bases each). Looked up from germline, CDR1 is KGHSH and CDR2 is LQKENI. The CDR3 length is 12 residues. Written as DNA, the CDR3 is TGTGCCAGCTCACCTTTCCGGGACCTACTTACCTTC. Protein product: CASSPFRDLLTF.

This chain uses TRBV24-1 with TRBJ2-1; 11 bases align to TRBD2. V trimming: 5 bases; J trimming: 7 bases; junction bases outside the gene matches: 9. The CDR3 is 16 amino acids. The germline V gene has CDR1 KGHDR and CDR2 SFDVKD. This chain's CDR3 is CATSVPSSGRRNEQFF. In DNA form, the CDR3 reads TGTGCCACCAGTGTTCCCTCTAGCGGGAGGAGGAATGAGCAGTTCTTC.

This clone was counted a single time. This chain links TRBV30 with TRBJ2-7, with 7 nucleotides matching TRBD1. V shed 0 bases and J 4 bases; nucleotides not matched to a gene: 18. Germline CDR1 and CDR2: GTSNPN and SVGIG (reference sequence). This CDR3 is 18 amino acids long. This CDR3 is CAWSVQIIRGTRGYEQYF. As DNA, the CDR3 is TGTGCCTGGAGTGTACAAATTATAAGAGGGACCAGGGGGTACGAGCAGTACTTC. The full variable domain, completed using reference TRBV30 and TRBJ2-7, is SQTIHQWPATLVQPVGSPLSLECTVEGTSNPNLYWYRQAAGRGLQLLFYSVGIGQISSEVPQNLSASRPQDRQFILSSKKLLLSDSGFYLCAWSVQIIRGTRGYEQYFGPGTRLTVT.

The chain combines TRBV5-1 with TRBJ2-3; D is unclear. V was shortened by 0 bases and J by 0 bases, with 11 bases between the two germline ends. The CDR3 runs to 16 residues. Germline V lookup: CDR1 SGHRS, CDR2 YFSETQ. The CDR3 sequence: CASSLGSSHSTDTQYF. The CDR3 DNA reads as TGCGCCAGCAGCTTGGGGAGTAGTCATAGCACAGATACGCAGTATTTT. The whole variable domain, filled in from reference TRBV5-1 and TRBJ2-3, reads KAGVTQTPRYLIKTRGQQVTLSCSPISGHRSVSWYQQTPGQGLQFLFEYFSETQRNKGNFPGRFSGRQFSNSRSEMNVSTLELGDSALYLCASSLGSSHSTDTQYFGPGTRLTVL.

The CDR3: CASSVDRVDQPQHF. The CDR3 bases are TGTGCCAGCAGCGTGGACAGGGTCGATCAGCCCCAGCATTTT. V usage is TRBV6-5 and J usage is TRBJ1-5, with 8 bases fitting TRBD1. V shed 6 bases and J 5 bases; nucleotides not matched to a gene: 6. The CDR3 runs 14 residues. Looked up from germline, CDR1 is MNHEY and CDR2 is SVGAGI.